This passage covers 8 T cell receptor beta chains from one sample sequenced in a study of cytomegalovirus exposure and HLA in healthy donors. PCR amplification relied on 60 Vbeta primers (plus 13 Jbeta primers). Method: immunoSEQ multiplex PCR; TCRdb's copy keeps in-frame clones and lacks some. The table records about 100,000 clones, over 9% of them present only once. Sequenced material: PBMCs. The receptors were gathered from a man between 35 and 55 years old in good health and CMV-seropositive.

The genes are TRBV10-3 and TRBJ2-1; 7 bases line up with TRBD1. Trimming took 3 bases from V and 8 from J; bases not matched to a gene: 4. Germline CDR1 ENHRY, CDR2 SYGVKD. The CDR3 is 13 amino acids. Here the CDR3 reads CAISETGVDEQFF. The CDR3 DNA is TGTGCCATCAGTGAAACAGGGGTGGATGAGCAGTTCTTC.

The chain combines TRBV5-5 with TRBJ1-4; D unresolved. This CDR3 is 13 amino acids long. V was trimmed by 1 base and J by 8 bases, leaving 9 bases between them. Germline values: CDR1 SGHKS, CDR2 YYEKEE (reference sequence). This chain's CDR3 is CASSLWGGEKLFF. CDR3 DNA sequence: TGTGCCAGCAGCTTGTGGGGAGGGGAAAAACTGTTTTTT. The full variable domain, its missing parts supplied by reference TRBV5-5 and TRBJ1-4, is DAGVTQSPTHLIKTRGQQVTLRCSPISGHKSVSWYQQVLGQGPQFIFQYYEKEERGRGNFPDRFSARQFPNYSSELNVNALLLGDSALYLCASSLWGGEKLFFGSGTQLSVL.

This clone has only a few counts. The chain employs TRBV5-1 and TRBJ2-7, with D maybe TRBD2 (6 bases). The V gene lost 0 bases and the J gene lost 2 bases, with 12 bases spanning the gap. This CDR3 spans 15 amino acids. Looked up from germline, CDR1 is SGHRS and CDR2 is YFSETQ. CDR3 residues: CASSLAAGRPYEQYF. CDR3 DNA sequence: TGCGCCAGCAGCTTGGCGGCGGGACGACCCTACGAGCAGTACTTC.

The genes are TRBV5-1 and TRBJ2-3, with no clear D. The V gene lost 4 bases and the J gene lost 2 bases, with 14 bases spanning the gap. The CDR3 runs 15 residues. CDR1 and CDR2 from the germline V gene are SGHRS and YFSETQ. The CDR3 DNA reads as TGCGCCAGCAGCGTTACTACCTCCGTCACAGATACGCAGTATTTT. As protein: CASSVTTSVTDTQYF.

This clone turned up a few times. The J gene is TRBJ2-2, the V gene TRBV7-6; D is unresolved. V lost 3 bases to trimming and J lost 4 bases, with 9 bases between them. The germline gives CDR1 SGHVS, CDR2 FNYEAQ. This CDR3 is 14 amino acids long. CDR3 loop: CASSFLTPTGELFF. As DNA, the CDR3 is TGTGCCAGCAGCTTCCTGACACCCACCGGGGAGCTGTTTTTT.

The J gene is TRBJ2-1, the V gene TRBV6-1, with TRBD1 as a possible D gene (5 bases). Germline CDR1 reads MNHNS; CDR2 reads SASEGT. Trimming took off 5 bases at V and 6 bases at J, with 14 bases between the two ends. The CDR3 has 14 amino acids. Here the CDR3 reads CASSKQGHPNEQFF. CDR3 DNA sequence: TGTGCCAGCAGTAAGCAAGGACACCCCAATGAGCAGTTCTTC.

The gene calls are TRBV27 and TRBJ2-3; 10 bases align to TRBD2. Germline CDR1 and CDR2: MNHEY and SMNVEV (reference sequence). CDR3 length equals 15 residues. Germline trimming cut 5 bases from V and 3 bases from J; bases unmatched to any gene: 5. For the CDR3, the DNA is TGTGCCAGCAGTCAGAGGGGACTAGCGACAGATACGCAGTATTTT. Its translation is CASSQRGLATDTQYF.

The V and J genes are TRBV18 and TRBJ2-3, with D possibly TRBD2 on 5 matching bases. Germline assignment: CDR1 KGHSH and CDR2 LQKENI. Trimming pared 2 bases from V and 1 base from J, leaving 10 bases between. CDR3 length: 15 residues. Here the CDR3 DNA reads TGTGCCAGCTCACCAATGCTAGCTCGCACAGATACGCAGTATTTT. Translating gives CASSPMLARTDTQYF.